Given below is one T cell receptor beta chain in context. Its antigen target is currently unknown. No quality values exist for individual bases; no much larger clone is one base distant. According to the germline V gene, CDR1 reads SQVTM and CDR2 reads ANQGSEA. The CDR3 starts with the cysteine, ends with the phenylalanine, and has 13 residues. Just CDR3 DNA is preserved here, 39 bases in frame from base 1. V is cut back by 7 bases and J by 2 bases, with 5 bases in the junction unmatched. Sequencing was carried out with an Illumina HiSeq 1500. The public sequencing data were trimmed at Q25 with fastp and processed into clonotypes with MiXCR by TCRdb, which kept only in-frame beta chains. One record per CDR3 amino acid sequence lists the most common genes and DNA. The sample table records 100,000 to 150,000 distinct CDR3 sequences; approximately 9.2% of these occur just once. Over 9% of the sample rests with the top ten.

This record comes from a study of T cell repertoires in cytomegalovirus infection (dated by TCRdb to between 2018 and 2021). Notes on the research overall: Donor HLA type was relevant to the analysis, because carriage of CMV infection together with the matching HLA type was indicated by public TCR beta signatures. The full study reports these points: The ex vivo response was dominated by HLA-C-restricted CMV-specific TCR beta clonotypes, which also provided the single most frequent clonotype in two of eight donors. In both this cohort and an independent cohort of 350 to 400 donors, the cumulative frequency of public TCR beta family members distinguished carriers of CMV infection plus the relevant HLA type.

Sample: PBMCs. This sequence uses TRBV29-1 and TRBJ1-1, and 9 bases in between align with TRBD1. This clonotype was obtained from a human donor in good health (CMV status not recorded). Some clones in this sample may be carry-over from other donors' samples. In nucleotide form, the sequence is TGCAGCGGCCGACAGGGGGTCAACACTGAAGCTTTCTTT. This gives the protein CSGRQGVNTEAFF.